A selection of T cell receptor beta chains follows, all from one sample in a study of T cells in Graves' hyperthyroidism and ophthalmopathy. TCRdb redid the calling of the multiplex PCR reads with MiXCR, one entry per CDR3 protein. The sample shows fewer than 500,000 distinct CDR3 sequences, about 14% of them seen only once. Sequencing was performed on blood. These receptors were taken from a man younger than 35 with Graves' ophthalmopathy. Each CDR3 is given with its conserved first and last residue. The D gene is left open where the match is weak. Rows may omit the clone size; those that give it use once, few, many or a size class.

>TRBJ2-1|NA|TRBV15|few
TGTGCCACCAGCAGAGGGAACTACAATGAGCAGTTCTTC
CATSRGNYNEQFF
>TRBJ2-2|NA|TRBV2|few
TGTGCCAGCAGTGAAATTCAGGGGGGGAACACCGGGGAGCTGTTTTTT
CASSEIQGGNTGELFF
>TRBJ2-1|TRBD2|TRBV3-1|many
TGTGCCAGCAGCCACCTAGCGGGAGGGCCATCGGATGAGCAGTTCTTC
CASSHLAGGPSDEQFF
>TRBJ2-5|TRBD2|TRBV28|NA
TGTGCCAGCAGTTCCCGCCCACTAGCGGGAGTTGATGAGACCCAGTACTTC
CASSSRPLAGVDETQYF
>TRBJ2-1|NA|TRBV7-6|many
TGTGCCAGCAGCTTAGAAGGGGCCAGTGAGCAGTTCTTC
CASSLEGASEQFF
>TRBJ1-6|NA|TRBV2|many
TGTGCCAGCAGGGCCGGACGGATTAATTCACCCCTCCACTTT
CASRAGRINSPLHF
>TRBJ2-2|TRBD1|TRBV9|NA
TGTGCCAGCAGCGTATCTTGGGACAGGACCATGAACACCGGGGAGCTGTTTTTT
CASSVSWDRTMNTGELFF
>TRBJ2-1|NA|TRBV7-9|many
TGTGCCAGCAGCCCACCAGTCCCCTCTGCGAATGAGCAGTTCTTC
CASSPPVPSANEQFF
>TRBJ2-1|NA|TRBV5-1|many
TGCGCCAGCAGCTCGCCCGGGACTTACAATGAGCAGTTCTTC
CASSSPGTYNEQFF
>TRBJ1-1|NA|TRBV5-1|NA
TGCGCCAGCAGCTTGTACCCCTGGCACGAGGAAAATATGAACACTGAAGCTTTCTTT
CASSLYPWHEENMNTEAFF
>TRBJ2-7|NA|TRBV30|NA
TGTGCCTGGATCCAGGGCTACGAGCAGTACTTC
CAWIQGYEQYF
>TRBJ1-1|NA|TRBV14|few
TGTGCCAGCAGCCTCTTCGGGTCGGACACTGAAGCTTTCTTT
CASSLFGSDTEAFF
>TRBJ1-4|NA|TRBV6-1|many
TGTGCCAGCAGAACCGGGACGGGTAATGAAAAACTGTTTTTT
CASRTGTGNEKLFF
>TRBJ2-7|TRBD2|TRBV5-1|many
TGCGCCAGCAGCTTGCCTAGCGGGGGGCCCTACGAGCAGTACTTC
CASSLPSGGPYEQYF
>TRBJ2-5|NA|TRBV7-9|NA
TGTGCCAGCAGCTTAGGCCCACAGGGTTCAGAGACCCAGTACTTC
CASSLGPQGSETQYF
>TRBJ1-5|NA|TRBV6-5|many
TGTGCCAGCAGTTACTCAGCTCAGGGAGCTCAGCCCCAGCATTTT
CASSYSAQGAQPQHF
>TRBJ1-4|NA|TRBV25-1|few
TGTGCCAGCCGGGGGCAGGGAATTGAAAAACTGTTTTTT
CASRGQGIEKLFF
>TRBJ2-1|NA|TRBV5-1|many
TGCGCCAGCAGCAACCGGGACCTGCCCTACAATGAGCAGTTCTTC
CASSNRDLPYNEQFF
>TRBJ2-7|NA|TRBV20-1|NA
TGCAGTGCTATACGACGACAGCGTACTCCCTACGAGCAGTACTTC
CSAIRRQRTPYEQYF
>TRBJ2-7|NA|TRBV12-3/TRBV12-4|many
TGTGCCAGCCGCCCGGGGGATTTGGGCGAGCAGTACTTC
CASRPGDLGEQYF
>TRBJ2-5|TRBD2|TRBV20-1|NA
TGCAGTGCTAGAGATAGCCTAGCGGGGGGGCCTAGAGAGACCCAGTACTTC
CSARDSLAGGPRETQYF
>TRBJ1-2|TRBD1|TRBV3-1|few
TGTGCCAGCAGCCAAGATTTGACAGGGGGCCGGGGCTACACCTTC
CASSQDLTGGRGYTF
>TRBJ2-7|NA|TRBV5-1|NA
TGCGCCAGCAGCTGGGCCGTCCCACAGTCCTACGAGCAGTACTTC
CASSWAVPQSYEQYF
>TRBJ2-3|TRBD2|TRBV5-1|many
TGCGCCAGCAGCTTGGGCGGGGCGGGAGCAGATACGCAGTATTTT
CASSLGGAGADTQYF
>TRBJ2-7|TRBD2|TRBV4-1|NA
TGCGCCAGCAGCCACCTCACCGCGGGAGAATACGAGCAGTACTTC
CASSHLTAGEYEQYF
>TRBJ2-1|TRBD2|TRBV2|NA
TGTGCCAGCGCCAAGCGGAAACTAGCGGGAGCAGGCAATGAGCAGTTCTTC
CASAKRKLAGAGNEQFF
>TRBJ2-5|TRBD1|TRBV20-1|few
TGCAGTGCTGTTGACAGGGTGAACGTAGAGACCCAGTACTTC
CSAVDRVNVETQYF
>TRBJ1-2|TRBD1|TRBV20-1|NA
TGCAGTGCTACGGGACAGGGGAGTGGTGGCTACACCTTC
CSATGQGSGGYTF